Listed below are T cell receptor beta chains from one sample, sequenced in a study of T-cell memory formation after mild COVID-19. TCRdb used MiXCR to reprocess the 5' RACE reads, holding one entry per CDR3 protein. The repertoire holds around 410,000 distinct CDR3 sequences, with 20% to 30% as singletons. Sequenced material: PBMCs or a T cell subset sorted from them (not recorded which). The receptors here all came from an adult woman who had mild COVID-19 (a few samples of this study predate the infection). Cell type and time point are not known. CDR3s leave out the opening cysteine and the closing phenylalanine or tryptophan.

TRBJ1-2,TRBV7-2,ASSFSGTGSWEGYT
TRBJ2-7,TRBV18,ASSPPYRGYEQY
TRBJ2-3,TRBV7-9,ASSGLAGGPMSDTQY
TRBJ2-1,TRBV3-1,ASSPTRGGLKVRNEQF
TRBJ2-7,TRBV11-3,ASSFTTGRGSYEQY
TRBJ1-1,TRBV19,ASSSGGAGKQAF
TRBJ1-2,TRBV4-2,ASSNTGGKGGYT
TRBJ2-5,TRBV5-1,ASRTGTGEETQY
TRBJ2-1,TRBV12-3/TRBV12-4,ASSAYHSIPYNEQF
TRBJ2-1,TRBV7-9,ASRDTLSSYNEQF
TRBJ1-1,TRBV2,ASGGPGRNTEAF
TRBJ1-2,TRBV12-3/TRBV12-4,ASRPSSYGYT
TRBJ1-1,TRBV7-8,ASSLAGVRTEAF
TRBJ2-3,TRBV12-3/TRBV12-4,ASSSLELVDTQY
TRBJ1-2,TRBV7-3,ASSSRQGNGYT
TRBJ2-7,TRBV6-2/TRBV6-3,ASSYAGQPAVEQY
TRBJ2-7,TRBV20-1,SAFPGQGPYEQY
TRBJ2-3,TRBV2,ASSVGRETDTQY
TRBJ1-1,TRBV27,ASSLTREYTEAF
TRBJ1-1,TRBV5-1,ASSLSLAGSTEAF
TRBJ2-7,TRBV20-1,SALDGSSYEQY
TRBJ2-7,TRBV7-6,ASSLTTGEHEQY